This T cell receptor beta chain originates from a study of shared clonotypes between healthy human individuals. General study findings and limits: Generation probabilities were higher for clonotypes shared across all four sorted-subset donors than for unshared ones. Rarefaction showed sorted-subset sequencing was incomplete despite large depth. Researchers found naive subsets generally carried larger estimated richness than memory subsets.

A CD45RA+ naive subset and a CD45RA-negative memory subset were split from CD4+ cells. Looked up from germline, CDR1 is SGHTA and CDR2 is FQGNSA. Losses at the gene ends were 3 bases for V and 2 bases for J; bases not matched to a gene: 7. The CDR3 covers 15 residues. TCRdb's copy holds only in-frame clones and misses some; the assay was immunoSEQ multiplex PCR. The sample holds 2.3 million or so clones, approximately 93% seen once. Details on this clone: No antigen is known for it.

This clonotype originated in a man between 18 and 35 years old in good health. Some clones in this sample may be carry-over from other donors' samples. Sequencing was performed on naive CD4+ T cells from PBMCs. The subset is: CD45RA+ positively selected. The chain links TRBV7-2 to TRBJ2-7, with 7 bases identical to TRBD1. The CDR3 DNA follows: TGTGCCAGCAGCTTTCAAACAGGGGATACCTACGAGCAGTACTTC. It translates to CASSFQTGDTYEQYF.